What follows is one T cell receptor beta chain and its context. The data stem from a study of blood T cell repertoires in COVID-19. Study at large: The United States, Italy and Spain supplied acute and convalescent COVID-19 samples. In each case, the material was cDNA or gDNA derived from T cells, B-cell-depleted T cells, or PBMCs.

Under the authors' procedure: Reference gene primer amplification yielded estimated nucleated cell counts. Sequenced by immunoSEQ multiplex PCR; TCRdb stores in-frame clones only, minus some. The V and J calls and the clone size are those of that table, but D and trimming were determined from the DNA. Of approximately 270,000 clones in the sample, approximately 86% were seen once. Germline V lookup: CDR1 SEHNR, CDR2 FQNEAQ (reference sequence). The CDR3 is 14 residues long. V was trimmed by 5 bases and J by 6 bases, leaving 17 bases between them. The V call is TRBV7-9, the J call TRBJ2-7, with a possible D match to TRBD1 (7 bases). The clonotype originates from a man aged 40-49 years with active or convalescent COVID-19. Material: peripheral blood. The CDR3 DNA reads TGTGCCAGCAGCCCAACACAGGGGAGGCGCGAGCAGTACTTC. It specifies CASSPTQGRREQYF.